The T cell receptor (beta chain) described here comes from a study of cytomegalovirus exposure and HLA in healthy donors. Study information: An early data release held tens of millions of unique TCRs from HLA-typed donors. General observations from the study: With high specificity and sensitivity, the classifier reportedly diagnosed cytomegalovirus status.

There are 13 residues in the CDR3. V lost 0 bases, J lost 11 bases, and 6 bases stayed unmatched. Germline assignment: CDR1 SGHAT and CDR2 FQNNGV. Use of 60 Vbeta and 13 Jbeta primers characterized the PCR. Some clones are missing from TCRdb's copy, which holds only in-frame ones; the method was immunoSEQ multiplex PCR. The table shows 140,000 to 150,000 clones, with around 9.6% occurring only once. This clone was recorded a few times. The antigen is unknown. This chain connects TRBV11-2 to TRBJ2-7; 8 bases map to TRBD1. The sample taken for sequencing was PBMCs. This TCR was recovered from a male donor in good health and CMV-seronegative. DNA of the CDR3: TGTGCCAGCAGCTTAGATCGACAGGGGAAGGAGTACTTC. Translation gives CASSLDRQGKEYF.